The 26 T cell receptor beta chains below all came from one sample that was sequenced in a study of cytomegalovirus exposure and HLA in healthy donors (dated by TCRdb to between 2016 and 2019). The library came from the immunoSEQ multiplex PCR assay. For the multiplex PCR, a mixture combining 60 forward primers for TCR Vbeta segments and 13 reverse primers for TCR Jbeta segments was used. TCRdb holds this immuneACCESS table with in-frame rearrangements only. Some clones are missing; in checked studies, unresolved V genes explain under half, and the rest has no known cause. The sample records over 100,000 clones, about two thirds of which are singletons. The ten largest clonotypes hold approximately 4.2% of the sample. What was sequenced was PBMCs. These receptors all come from a man in his forties or fifties in good health and CMV-seropositive.

The chain's CDR3 is CASSLTSGQLSGANVLTF. For the CDR3, the DNA is TGTGCCAGCAGCTTAACCTCGGGACAACTCTCTGGGGCCAACGTCCTGACTTTC. V gene TRBV7-3 combines with J gene TRBJ2-6; D may be TRBD1 (6 bases). Trimming stripped 0 bases from V and 0 bases from J, with 12 bases between. This CDR3 is 18 amino acids long. Germline loops: CDR1 SGHTA, CDR2 FQGTGA.

The CDR3 loop is CASSGTSLGGELFF. The CDR3 DNA is TGTGCCAGCTCCGGGACAAGCCTCGGCGGGGAGCTGTTTTTT. The chain employs TRBV11-2 and TRBJ2-2; tentatively, D is TRBD1 (6 bases). The germline V gene has CDR1 SGHAT and CDR2 FQNNGV. The CDR3 has 14 amino acids. Trimming took 8 bases from V and 7 from J, leaving 17 bases between them. The complete variable domain, with remaining parts taken from reference TRBV11-2 and TRBJ2-2, reads EAGVAQSPRYKIIEKRQSVAFWCNPISGHATLYWYQQILGQGPKLLIQFQNNGVVDDSQLPKDRFSAERLKGVDSTLKIQPAKLEDSAVYLCASSGTSLGGELFFGEGSRLTVL.

The chain is built from TRBV14 and TRBJ2-7; the match to TRBD2 covers 7 bases. With 3 bases clipped from V and 3 bases from J, the junction kept 5 bases outside the gene matches. The CDR3 contains 14 residues. Germline lookup yields CDR1 SGHDN and CDR2 FVKESK. CDR3 in DNA: TGTGCCAGCAGCCACGGAAGCGGGGACTACGAGCAGTACTTC. This codes for CASSHGSGDYEQYF.

V gene TRBV11-3 combines with J gene TRBJ1-1; maybe TRBD1 (5 bases). The CDR3 totals 13 residues. Germline CDR1 reads SGHNT; CDR2 reads YENEEA. Trimming cost V 5 bases and J 3 bases, with 10 bases left between them. CDR3 in amino acids: CASSRNRYTEAFF. The DNA for the CDR3 is TGTGCCAGCAGCCGGAACAGGTACACTGAAGCTTTCTTT.

V usage is TRBV5-1 and J usage is TRBJ2-7; 8 bases are a match to TRBD1. V dropped 3 bases and J dropped 2; count of bases not matched to a gene: 4. This CDR3 has 14 residues. Germline V CDR1 and CDR2: SGHRS, YFSETQ. CDR3 loop: CASSSMTGAYEQYF. The CDR3 bases are TGCGCCAGCAGCTCCATGACAGGGGCCTACGAGCAGTACTTC.

The chain uses TRBV7-9 and TRBJ2-5, with D perhaps matching TRBD2 (6 bases). Between the trimmed V and J ends, which lost 0 bases and 3 bases, there was a span of 14 bases. This CDR3 spans 16 amino acids. Germline V gene data show CDR1 as SEHNR and CDR2 as FQNEAQ (reference sequence). CDR3 in amino acids: CASSLARGWGKETQYF. The CDR3 DNA reads as TGTGCCAGCAGCTTAGCGCGGGGCTGGGGTAAAGAGACCCAGTACTTC.

This clone was observed a single time. The V gene is TRBV19, the J gene TRBJ2-5; 8 bases are shared with TRBD2. Germline V gene data show CDR1 as LNHDA and CDR2 as SQIVND (reference sequence). Germline trimming cut 6 bases from V and 5 bases from J; bases unmatched to any gene: 2. The CDR3 length is 12 residues. In DNA, the CDR3 is TGTGCCAGTAGCGGGAGGGAGGAGACCCAGTACTTC. Translating gives CASSGREETQYF.

J is TRBJ2-7 and V is TRBV27, with D hard to call. The V gene lost 5 bases and the J gene lost 3 bases, with 23 bases spanning the gap. This CDR3 contains 17 residues. Germline V gene sequence: CDR1 MNHEY, CDR2 SMNVEV (reference sequence). CDR3 amino acids: CASSPYRSVPRVYEQYF. The CDR3 nucleotides are TGTGCCAGCAGTCCCTATCGCTCGGTCCCTCGGGTCTACGAGCAGTACTTC.

The V and J genes are TRBV7-6 and TRBJ2-5; 8 bases are a match to TRBD1. The V segment lost 1 base and the J segment 5 bases; nucleotides outside the gene matches: 6. Germline lookup yields CDR1 SGHVS and CDR2 FNYEAQ. This CDR3 spans 15 amino acids. CDR3 DNA sequence: TGTGCCAGCAGCTTAGGGGGACAGGCGGGGGAGACCCAGTACTTC. This sequence encodes CASSLGGQAGETQYF.

The V call is TRBV7-2, the J call TRBJ2-4, with 7 bases matching TRBD2. The CDR3 extends over 14 amino acids. Germline values: CDR1 SGHTA, CDR2 FQGNSA. The V segment lost 1 base and the J segment 5 bases; nucleotides outside the gene matches: 2. CDR3 sequence (DNA): TGTGCCAGCAGCTTAGGGGGGGGTCAAAACATTCAGTACTTC. Residues: CASSLGGGQNIQYF.

This rearrangement joins TRBV5-8 to TRBJ1-3; perhaps TRBD1 as D (6 bases). Trimming stripped 3 bases from V and 0 bases from J, with 10 bases between. Germline loops: CDR1 SGHTS, CDR2 YDEGEE. This CDR3 contains 15 residues. The chain's CDR3 is CASSSQGTSGNTIYF. In nucleotides, the CDR3 is TGTGCCAGCAGCTCGCAGGGGACCTCTGGAAACACCATATATTTT.

The V and J genes are TRBV7-9 and TRBJ1-5; no clear D. V shed 3 bases and J shed 5 bases, with 8 bases lying between them. Germline-derived CDR1 and CDR2 are SEHNR and FQNEAQ (reference sequence). This CDR3 spans 13 amino acids. CDR3 sequence (DNA): TGTGCCAGCAGCTTGGAGGGCCATCAGCCCCAGCATTTT. This sequence encodes CASSLEGHQPQHF.

The genes are TRBV5-1 and TRBJ1-4; no reliable D call. V shed 1 base and J shed 8 bases, with 15 bases lying between them. Germline V gene lookup returns CDR1 SGHRS and CDR2 YFSETQ. There are 15 residues in the CDR3. CDR3 region: CASSLSRGNGEKLFF. DNA of the CDR3: TGCGCCAGCAGCTTGTCCAGAGGGAATGGAGAAAAACTGTTTTTT.

The gene calls are TRBV5-1 and TRBJ1-1; TRBD1 aligns across 8 bases. V lost 0 bases and J lost 2; bases outside the gene matches: 6. In germline, CDR1 is SGHRS, CDR2 YFSETQ. The CDR3 is 16 residues long. For the CDR3, the DNA is TGCGCCAGCAGCTTGGCGACAGGGGTAGGCAACACTGAAGCTTTCTTT. It codes for CASSLATGVGNTEAFF.

This sequence joins TRBV6-4 and TRBJ2-3, with D maybe TRBD2 (6 bases). There are 15 residues in the CDR3. The germline V and J ends were trimmed by 2 bases and 1 base, with 10 bases remaining between them. Looked up from germline, CDR1 is MRHNA and CDR2 is SNTAGT. The CDR3 region is CASSDGGTGTDTQYF. CDR3 in DNA: TGTGCCAGCAGTGACGGCGGGACGGGCACAGATACGCAGTATTTT.

This rearrangement joins TRBV6-5 to TRBJ1-2; 11 bases map to TRBD1. V lost 2 bases and J lost 7; bases outside the gene matches: 3. Germline V lookup: CDR1 MNHEY, CDR2 SVGAGI. The CDR3 has 14 residues. The CDR3 loop reads CASSYPGQGGGYTF. In DNA, the CDR3 is TGTGCCAGCAGTTACCCGGGACAGGGGGGTGGCTACACCTTC.

This chain connects TRBV10-1 to TRBJ2-1, with D possibly matching TRBD1 (6 bases). Trimming left V 3 bases short and J 8 bases short, with 20 bases between. CDR1 and CDR2 (germline): WNHNN, SYGVQD (reference sequence). The CDR3 contains 16 residues. As DNA, the CDR3 is TGCGCCAGCAGTGAAGAAGGGGTCAGGGGAGTTCATGAGCAGTTCTTC. This gives the protein CASSEEGVRGVHEQFF.

A remark on this clone: The identical CDR3 is also encoded by other nucleotide sequences in the sample. This chain uses TRBV5-1 with TRBJ2-7; unclear D gene. With 4 bases removed from V and 0 bases from J, the gap between germline ends came to 5 bases. Germline CDR1 is SGHRS and CDR2 is YFSETQ. This CDR3 is built from 12 residues. Written as DNA, the CDR3 is TGCGCCAGCAGCCCCTCCTCCTACGAGCAGTACTTC. Translated, it gives CASSPSSYEQYF.

The chain uses TRBV27 and TRBJ1-6; TRBD1 might be the D (6 bases). This CDR3 has 17 residues. V dropped 0 bases and J dropped 13 bases, with 22 bases sitting between them. CDR1 and CDR2 from the germline V gene are MNHEY and SMNVEV (reference sequence). CDR3 residues: CASSLSYRVGSQSPLHF. The CDR3 coding sequence is TGTGCCAGCAGTTTATCTTACAGGGTCGGGTCGCAGTCGCCCCTCCACTTT.

V usage is TRBV28 and J usage is TRBJ1-5; TRBD1 is a possible D gene (6 bases). In germline, CDR1 is MDHEN, CDR2 SYDVKM. This CDR3 is 15 amino acids long. Trimming took 3 bases from V and 5 from J, leaving 14 bases between them. CDR3: CASSLGALGDQPQHF. DNA of the CDR3: TGTGCCAGCAGTTTGGGGGCCCTGGGAGATCAGCCCCAGCATTTT.

The genes are TRBV6-5 and TRBJ1-1; TRBD1 is a possible D gene (5 bases). Per germline, CDR1 MNHEY and CDR2 SVGAGI. V lost 3 bases and J lost 0, with 14 bases in between. The CDR3 is 16 residues long. The CDR3 DNA reads as TGTGCCAGCAGTTATTATTCGAACAGGCTGAACACTGAAGCTTTCTTT. Encoded protein: CASSYYSNRLNTEAFF.

The rearrangement joins TRBV5-1 to TRBJ1-5, with unresolved D. CDR3 length: 14 amino acids. Germline CDR1 is SGHRS and CDR2 is YFSETQ. V was shortened by 0 bases and J by 5 bases, with 9 bases between the two germline ends. CDR3 loop: CASSLGAKDQPQHF. In DNA, the CDR3 is TGCGCCAGCAGCTTGGGAGCCAAAGATCAGCCCCAGCATTTT.

This chain connects TRBV5-4 to TRBJ1-2; 7 bases fit TRBD1. CDR3 size: 13 residues. In germline, CDR1 is SGHNT, CDR2 YYREEE (reference sequence). Trimming at V came to 6 bases and at J to 7 bases, leaving 9 bases not matched to a gene. This CDR3 reads CASTRGTVRGYTF. CDR3 DNA sequence: TGTGCCAGCACCCGAGGGACAGTCCGTGGCTACACCTTC.

The chain recombines TRBV6-1 with TRBJ2-1; TRBD2 matches at 9 bases. Looked up from germline, CDR1 is MNHNS and CDR2 is SASEGT. The V and J ends lost 7 bases and 4 bases, in that order; junction bases with no gene match: 2. This CDR3 is built from 13 residues. This CDR3 reads CASKREAYNEQFF. CDR3 coding DNA: TGTGCCAGCAAGCGGGAGGCATACAATGAGCAGTTCTTC.

The V gene is TRBV5-1, the J gene TRBJ1-2; D is possibly TRBD1 (6 bases). CDR3 length: 16 residues. The germline V gene encodes CDR1 SGHRS and CDR2 YFSETQ. Trimming removed 0 bases from V and 5 bases from J, with 17 bases in between. The CDR3 region is CASSLALGARAYGYTF. The CDR3 nucleotides read TGCGCCAGCAGCTTGGCCTTGGGGGCTCGGGCTTATGGCTACACCTTC.

The V and J genes are TRBV11-3 and TRBJ2-7, with TRBD2 matching 10 bases. J lost 1 base, V lost 4 bases, and 7 bases had no gene match. CDR1 is SGHNT and CDR2 is YENEEA in the germline V gene. This CDR3 is 16 amino acids long. CDR3 nucleotide sequence: TGTGCCAGCAGCTCAGTACTAGCGGGAAGATCCTACGAGCAGTACTTC. Encoded protein: CASSSVLAGRSYEQYF.